The T cell receptor (beta chain) under discussion was sequenced for a study of blood T cell repertoires in COVID-19. Study-wide background: Some COVID-19 samples were acute and others convalescent; all came from the United States, Italy and Spain. Nucleic acid was either cDNA or gDNA, and it came from T cells, B-cell-depleted T cells, or PBMCs.

This CDR3 region has 14 residues. Trimming removed 0 bases at V and 1 base at J, with 7 bases between. Germline loops: CDR1 SGHRS, CDR2 YFSETQ. Authors' processing steps: Estimation of nucleated cell counts was performed using reference gene primer amplification. Generated by immunoSEQ multiplex PCR, the TCRdb table keeps only in-frame clones and is missing some. The V and J calls and clone size are taken from that table; D and trimming were inferred from the DNA. The data show around 40,000 clones, roughly 90% seen once. This TCR was recovered from a human donor in a cohort sampled during active COVID-19. This rearrangement joins TRBV5-1 to TRBJ2-5; the D gene is possibly TRBD1 (5 bases). Sequenced material: peripheral blood. The CDR3 DNA sequence: TGCGCCAGCAGCTTGGGACAGCTCCAAGAGACCCAGTACTTC. It encodes CASSLGQLQETQYF.